Below are 30 T cell receptor beta chains sequenced from a single sample in a study of OX40 agonist ivuxolimab in advanced cancers. Using immunoSEQ multiplex PCR, the repertoire was profiled, and TCRdb retains in-frame clones only, with some absent. The repertoire includes about 25,000 clones, 79% of them detected once, and around 13% sits in the top ten. The sequenced sample was CD4+ or CD8+ T cells sorted from blood, obtained in a trial of the OX40 agonist ivuxolimab. These receptor sequences come from an adult with an advanced solid tumor such as melanoma, head and neck, liver or kidney cancer.

The J gene is TRBJ2-1, the V gene TRBV7-9; D gene unclear. Germline values: CDR1 SEHNR, CDR2 FQNEAQ (reference sequence). V lost 4 bases and J 2 bases, leaving 15 bases between the germline ends. This CDR3 is built from 16 residues. DNA of the CDR3: TGTGCCAGCAGCTCCCTAGGAAGCGTCCCCTACAATGAGCAGTTCTTC. This sequence encodes CASSSLGSVPYNEQFF.

This chain connects TRBV12-5 to TRBJ2-2; possible D gene TRBD1, 5 bases. V lost 1 base, J lost 0 bases, and 9 bases lay in between. Per the germline V gene, CDR1 is LGHNT and CDR2 is FRNRAP. This CDR3 contains 16 residues. The CDR3 DNA reads TGTGCTAGTGGTTTGGGGAGACAGACGAACACCGGGGAGCTGTTTTTT. The encoded protein is CASGLGRQTNTGELFF.

This chain connects TRBV7-8 to TRBJ2-5; 8 bases line up with TRBD1. Germline V gene lookup returns CDR1 SGHVS and CDR2 FQNEAQ. V lost 0 bases, J lost 5 bases, and 8 bases stayed unmatched. This CDR3 has 16 amino acids. The CDR3 is CASSLAPQGARETQYF. The CDR3 coding sequence is TGTGCCAGCAGCTTAGCGCCTCAGGGGGCCAGGGAGACCCAGTACTTC.

This clone was found once. The rearrangement links TRBV10-3 to TRBJ2-7; TRBD2 might be the D (6 bases). Trimming removed 4 bases at V and 2 bases at J, with 12 bases between. Germline V CDR1 and CDR2: ENHRY, SYGVKD. This CDR3 comprises 14 residues. The CDR3 DNA reads as TGTGCCATCAGTGGGGGAGCTAGCGCCTACGAGCAGTACTTC. The encoded protein is CAISGGASAYEQYF.

J is TRBJ2-7 and V is TRBV5-1, with D tentatively TRBD1 (5 bases). The V end lost 5 bases, the J end lost 2 bases, and 8 bases lay between the germline ends. Looked up from germline, CDR1 is SGHRS and CDR2 is YFSETQ. This CDR3 region has 12 residues. This CDR3 reads CASSTGTYEQYF. In nucleotides, the CDR3 is TGCGCCAGCAGTACAGGAACCTACGAGCAGTACTTC.

The V and J genes are TRBV4-1 and TRBJ1-1; 8 nucleotides match TRBD1. The CDR3 is 18 residues long. V lost 0 bases and J lost 11; bases outside the gene matches: 20. Germline V gene lookup returns CDR1 MGHRA and CDR2 YSYEKL. The CDR3 DNA reads TGCGCCAGCAGCCAAGAAAACGCTCGGGTGGCAGGGGGCAATTGGGCTTTCTTT. It yields the protein CASSQENARVAGGNWAFF.

The genes are TRBV9 and TRBJ1-1; the D is unclear. Trimming shortened V by 0 bases and J by 11 bases, and 11 bases separated the two germline ends. This CDR3 has 12 amino acids. Germline assignment: CDR1 SGDLS and CDR2 YYNGEE. The CDR3 nucleotides are TGTGCCAGCAGCGTAGGACCCGGGGAGGCTTTCTTT. This sequence encodes CASSVGPGEAFF.

This clone was observed a few times. V is TRBV30 and J is TRBJ2-3; 7 nucleotides agree with TRBD1. This CDR3 contains 14 residues. J lost 1 base, V lost 2 bases, and 3 bases had no gene match. Germline loops: CDR1 GTSNPN, CDR2 SVGIG (reference sequence). The CDR3 region is CAWSWTGRTDTQYF. CDR3 nucleotides: TGTGCCTGGAGTTGGACAGGACGCACAGATACGCAGTATTTT.

J is TRBJ1-2 and V is TRBV6-1; TRBD1 matches 12 bases. V shed 1 base and J 5 bases; nucleotides not matched to a gene: 2. This CDR3 is 15 amino acids long. In germline, CDR1 is MNHNS, CDR2 SASEGT. CDR3 bases: TGTGCCAGCAGTGAAGGGGGACAGGGGGCTTATGGCTACACCTTC. It is translated as CASSEGGQGAYGYTF.

This clone was seen only a few times. The sample holds other DNA sequences that translate to the same CDR3. V usage is TRBV7-9 and J usage is TRBJ1-2, with D unclear. The germline gives CDR1 SEHNR, CDR2 FQNEAQ (reference sequence). The CDR3 is made up of 12 amino acids. V was trimmed by 2 bases and J by 6 bases, leaving 7 bases between them. The CDR3 DNA is TGTGCCAGCAGCTTACTCCCAGATGGCTACACCTTC. Its translation: CASSLLPDGYTF.

This sequence joins TRBV5-4 and TRBJ2-5; TRBD2 agrees at 10 bases. With 4 bases clipped from V and 0 bases from J, the junction kept 6 bases outside the gene matches. The CDR3 totals 16 residues. The germline V gene has CDR1 SGHNT and CDR2 YYREEE (reference sequence). The CDR3 loop is CASSPELAGHQETQYF. CDR3 nucleotide sequence: TGTGCCAGCAGCCCGGAACTAGCGGGGCACCAAGAGACCCAGTACTTC.

This chain links TRBV6-1 with TRBJ1-1; TRBD1 might be the D (6 bases). There are 13 residues in the CDR3. The germline V and J ends were trimmed by 7 bases and 2 bases, with 11 bases remaining between them. The germline V gene encodes CDR1 MNHNS and CDR2 SASEGT. This chain's CDR3 is CASINRVNTEAFF. The CDR3 DNA sequence: TGTGCCAGCATTAACAGGGTTAACACTGAAGCTTTCTTT.

A note on this clone: Additional DNA sequences in this sample encode the identical CDR3. The chain couples TRBV28 to TRBJ1-1, with TRBD1 identical over 8 bases. Trimming at V came to 5 bases and at J to 5 bases, leaving 7 bases not matched to a gene. Per the germline V gene, CDR1 is MDHEN and CDR2 is SYDVKM. This CDR3 has 14 amino acids. CDR3 bases: TGTGCCAGCAGTGCCGGACAGGGAAGAACTGAAGCTTTCTTT. This gives the protein CASSAGQGRTEAFF.

This chain connects TRBV6-1 to TRBJ1-4; tentatively, D is TRBD1 (6 bases). The germline CDR1 and CDR2 sequences are MNHNS and SASEGT. The CDR3 sequence is 15 residues long. The germline V and J ends were trimmed by 0 bases and 7 bases, with 12 bases remaining between them. The CDR3 reads CASSEAVRGGEKLFF. In DNA form, the CDR3 reads TGTGCCAGCAGTGAAGCGGTGAGGGGGGGTGAAAAACTGTTTTTT.

V usage is TRBV5-1 and J usage is TRBJ1-4, with D maybe TRBD1 (5 bases). This CDR3 is built from 13 residues. CDR1 is SGHRS, CDR2 YFSETQ, per germline. The ends were cut back, 4 bases at V and 8 bases at J, with 12 bases in the middle. The CDR3 loop reads CASSVQGGEKLFF. For the CDR3, the DNA is TGCGCCAGCAGCGTTCAGGGCGGAGAAAAACTGTTTTTT.

The V and J genes are TRBV5-4 and TRBJ2-3; D gene ambiguous. Trimming removed 0 bases from V and 2 bases from J, with 7 bases in between. Germline assignment: CDR1 SGHNT and CDR2 YYREEE (reference sequence). The length of the CDR3 is 14 residues. Here the CDR3 DNA reads TGTGCCAGCAGCTTGGATGCCCTCACAGATACGCAGTATTTT. It yields the protein CASSLDALTDTQYF.

This clone came up once. The chain carries TRBV7-9 and TRBJ2-7; 7 positions match TRBD1. Germline assignment: CDR1 SEHNR and CDR2 FQNEAQ (reference sequence). V shed 1 base and J 6 bases; nucleotides not matched to a gene: 9. The CDR3 extends over 15 amino acids. The DNA for the CDR3 is TGTGCCAGCAGCTTAGGACAGGGAAAAAGCGGCGAGCAGTACTTC. It specifies CASSLGQGKSGEQYF.

The chain recombines TRBV5-6 with TRBJ1-2; D is unclear. The germline V and J ends were trimmed by 2 bases and 8 bases, with 7 bases remaining between them. Germline V gives CDR1 SGHDT, CDR2 YYEEEE. The CDR3 covers 11 residues. The CDR3 DNA follows: TGTGCCAGCAGCTTTACCGGGGGCTACACCTTC. This translates into CASSFTGGYTF.

The gene calls are TRBV7-9 and TRBJ2-6; no definite D call. This CDR3 has 14 residues. Germline CDR1 and CDR2: SEHNR and FQNEAQ (reference sequence). With 2 bases removed from V and 1 base from J, the gap between germline ends came to 3 bases. The CDR3 coding sequence is TGTGCCAGCAGCTTATCTTCTGGGGCCAACGTCCTGACTTTC. Translated: CASSLSSGANVLTF.

The chain employs TRBV11-3 and TRBJ2-3; the D gene is possibly TRBD1 (6 bases). This CDR3 spans 13 amino acids. V gave up 0 bases and J gave up 9 bases, with 10 bases separating them. Germline V gene data show CDR1 as SGHNT and CDR2 as YENEEA. The chain's CDR3 is CASSLDTRGTQYF. DNA of the CDR3: TGTGCCAGCAGCTTAGATACGAGGGGGACGCAGTATTTT.

The V gene is TRBV5-6, the J gene TRBJ2-5, with D unresolved. CDR1 is SGHDT, CDR2 YYEEEE, per germline. The CDR3 is made up of 17 amino acids. V was shortened by 4 bases and J by 0 bases, with 19 bases between the two germline ends. The CDR3 nucleotides read TGTGCCAGCAGCCCTGCGGTGGAACTAACGTACCAAGAGACCCAGTACTTC. It translates to CASSPAVELTYQETQYF.

The chain employs TRBV19 and TRBJ1-1; 7 nucleotides align to TRBD1. V dropped 4 bases and J dropped 0; count of bases not matched to a gene: 5. Looked up from germline, CDR1 is LNHDA and CDR2 is SQIVND (reference sequence). The CDR3 length is 15 residues. The CDR3, as DNA: TGTGCCAGTAGTACGTGGACAGGTCTGAACACTGAAGCTTTCTTT. Amino acids: CASSTWTGLNTEAFF.

This chain joins TRBV7-9 and TRBJ1-2, with D perhaps matching TRBD1 (5 bases). CDR1 and CDR2 (germline): SEHNR, FQNEAQ (reference sequence). V lost 1 base and J 3 bases, leaving 6 bases between the germline ends. The CDR3 runs to 13 residues. The CDR3: CASSLGGDYGYTF. CDR3 DNA sequence: TGTGCCAGCAGCTTAGGGGGCGACTATGGCTACACCTTC.

The chain carries TRBV14 and TRBJ2-3; no reliable D call. Germline values: CDR1 SGHDN, CDR2 FVKESK. The CDR3 is made up of 18 amino acids. V was shortened by 0 bases and J by 0 bases, with 16 bases between the two germline ends. In nucleotides, the CDR3 is TGTGCCAGCAGCCAAGAGAGGAAGGCCACCTGGAGCACAGATACGCAGTATTTT. It yields the protein CASSQERKATWSTDTQYF.

A single count supports this clone. V is TRBV10-2 and J is TRBJ2-2, with unresolved D. V dropped 6 bases and J dropped 1 base, with 6 bases sitting between them. The germline gives CDR1 WSHSY, CDR2 SAAADI. CDR3 size: 13 residues. The CDR3 bases are TGCGCCAGCAGGGGCTGGAACACCGGGGAGCTGTTTTTT. This sequence encodes CASRGWNTGELFF.

The genes are TRBV11-3 and TRBJ2-1; D may be TRBD2 (5 bases). Trimming removed 3 bases at V and 8 bases at J, with 8 bases between. Germline V CDR1 and CDR2: SGHNT, YENEEA. The CDR3 extends over 12 amino acids. CDR3 DNA sequence: TGTGCCAGCAGCTTGGGGAGAGATGAGCAGTTCTTC. Amino acids: CASSLGRDEQFF.

This clone has only a few counts. V and J are TRBV30 and TRBJ2-7; possibly TRBD1 for D (5 bases). The CDR3 length is 11 residues. Trimming removed 4 bases at V and 5 bases at J, with 9 bases between. Germline loops: CDR1 GTSNPN, CDR2 SVGIG (reference sequence). The CDR3 protein is CAWTGANEQYF. CDR3 coding DNA: TGTGCCTGGACTGGGGCCAACGAGCAGTACTTC. Full variable domain (remainder filled in from reference TRBV30 and TRBJ2-7): SQTIHQWPATLVQPVGSPLSLECTVEGTSNPNLYWYRQAAGRGLQLLFYSVGIGQISSEVPQNLSASRPQDRQFILSSKKLLLSDSGFYLCAWTGANEQYFGPGTRLTVT.

CDR3 in amino acids: CATNGASNEQYF. The CDR3 DNA reads as TGTGCCACTAACGGGGCCAGTAACGAGCAGTACTTC. The chain combines TRBV5-4 with TRBJ2-7; either TRBD1 or TRBD2 may fit D (5 bases each). The CDR3 runs 12 residues. Germline CDR1 SGHNT, CDR2 YYREEE (reference sequence). V gave up 9 bases and J gave up 5 bases, with 15 bases separating them.

The count of this clone is one. The V call is TRBV14, the J call TRBJ1-3, with D tentatively TRBD1 (5 bases). V was pared by 2 bases and J by 0 bases, with 8 bases between. The germline V gene encodes CDR1 SGHDN and CDR2 FVKESK. The CDR3 has 15 residues. The DNA for the CDR3 is TGTGCCAGCAGCCAACCAGGGACCTCTGGAAACACCATATATTTT. Its translation: CASSQPGTSGNTIYF.

The chain combines TRBV4-1 with TRBJ2-5, with D perhaps matching TRBD2 (5 bases). Trimming cost V 0 bases and J 5 bases, with 13 bases left between them. This CDR3 is 15 amino acids long. Germline loops: CDR1 MGHRA, CDR2 YSYEKL. CDR3 nucleotide sequence: TGCGCCAGCAGCCAAGAATGGCCTAGCAGGGAGACCCAGTACTTC. It is translated as CASSQEWPSRETQYF.